These 19 T cell receptor beta chains were sequenced from one sample in a study of T cells in Graves' hyperthyroidism and ophthalmopathy. From RNA transcripts, TCR beta CDR3 regions were amplified. The TCR CDR3 first-round RT-PCR relied on the HTBI primer set. TCRdb passed the multiplex PCR reads through MiXCR, listing each CDR3 protein once. The data contain a few hundred thousand distinct CDR3 sequences, roughly 13% of them singletons. What was sequenced was blood. Source of these receptors: a woman aged 18-29 years with Graves' hyperthyroidism.

This clonotype was detected ten times or more. The chain has TRBV11-3 and TRBJ2-1; tentative D call: TRBD1 (6 bases). The CDR3 contains 17 residues. The V end was cut by 0 bases, the J end by 6 bases, with 18 bases between. Germline loops: CDR1 SGHNT, CDR2 YENEEA. DNA for the CDR3: TGTGCCAGCAGCTTAGATCAGACGGGACATCTACTCAATGAGCAGTTCTTC. Its protein product is CASSLDQTGHLLNEQFF.

This clonotype was picked up many times. CDR3 sequence reads: CASSLDRDSGELFF. The CDR3 DNA follows: TGTGCCAGCAGCCTAGACAGGGACAGCGGGGAGCTGTTTTTT. This rearrangement joins TRBV27 to TRBJ2-2, with 7 bases matching TRBD1. The CDR3 is 14 amino acids. V lost 6 bases to trimming and J lost 7 bases; unmatched junction nucleotides: 8. Germline values: CDR1 MNHEY, CDR2 SMNVEV (reference sequence).

This clonotype was counted many times. The chain couples TRBV5-1 to TRBJ2-3; possible D gene TRBD2, 6 bases. V dropped 4 bases and J dropped 0 bases, with 15 bases sitting between them. Germline values: CDR1 SGHRS, CDR2 YFSETQ. The CDR3 runs 16 residues. For the CDR3, the DNA is TGCGCCAGCAGCGCTCATAGCGGATCTAGCACAGATACGCAGTATTTT. It codes for CASSAHSGSSTDTQYF.

The chain employs TRBV12-3 or TRBV12-4 and TRBJ2-7; D not certain. Trimming stripped 7 bases from V and 7 bases from J, with 14 bases between. This CDR3 spans 12 amino acids. CDR3 nucleotides: TGTGCCAGCACCTCTACCCCGGGTGAGCAGTACTTC. This codes for CASTSTPGEQYF.

This clonotype was seen at least ten times. The chain is built from TRBV20-1 and TRBJ2-1, with a possible D match to TRBD2 (5 bases). Deletions cut 6 bases from V and 0 bases from J, with 12 bases between. This CDR3 is 14 amino acids long. Germline CDR1 reads DFQATT; CDR2 reads SNEGSKA (reference sequence). CDR3 sequence: CSARRGPSYNEQFF. Written as DNA, the CDR3 is TGCAGTGCCCGGCGCGGGCCCTCCTACAATGAGCAGTTCTTC.

This clonotype came up many times. This sequence joins TRBV20-1 and TRBJ2-5; the match to TRBD1 covers 11 bases. Germline assignment: CDR1 DFQATT and CDR2 SNEGSKA (reference sequence). V trimming: 6 bases; J trimming: 5 bases; junction bases outside the gene matches: 11. The CDR3 spans 15 residues. The CDR3 nucleotides read TGCAGTGCCGCGTCCGGGACAGGGGGATCGGAGACCCAGTACTTC. Its protein product is CSAASGTGGSETQYF.

This clonotype occurred a few times. The rearrangement joins TRBV29-1 to TRBJ2-1, with 7 positions matching TRBD1. The germline CDR1 and CDR2 sequences are SQVTM and ANQGSEA. The V and J ends lost 7 bases and 0 bases, in that order; junction bases with no gene match: 9. This CDR3 region has 15 residues. CDR3 sequence (DNA): TGCAGCGGTACCGACAGGGCGAGCTCCTACAATGAGCAGTTCTTC. Protein sequence: CSGTDRASSYNEQFF.

This clonotype occurred many times. The chain couples TRBV11-1 to TRBJ2-1, with 11 bases fitting TRBD2. The germline V gene encodes CDR1 SGHAT and CDR2 FQDESV (reference sequence). V lost 5 bases and J lost 13; bases outside the gene matches: 13. The CDR3 is made up of 15 amino acids. The CDR3: CASSRLAGKDKEQFF. Here the CDR3 DNA reads TGTGCCAGCAGCCGACTAGCGGGAAAAGATAAGGAACAGTTCTTC.

V gene TRBV7-2 combines with J gene TRBJ2-1; 10 bases line up with TRBD2. Trimming cost V 5 bases and J 3 bases; bases outside gene matches: 4. The CDR3 runs 15 residues. Germline loops: CDR1 SGHTA, CDR2 FQGNSA. CDR3 protein: CASSIASGSYNEQFF. CDR3 in DNA: TGTGCCAGCAGCATTGCTAGCGGGAGCTACAATGAGCAGTTCTTC.

In its sample, this clonotype was seen many times. J is TRBJ2-3 and V is TRBV9, with D tentatively TRBD2 (7 bases). Germline CDR1 is SGDLS and CDR2 is YYNGEE. V shed 6 bases and J shed 4 bases, with 15 bases lying between them. There are 14 residues in the CDR3. CDR3 bases: TGTGCCAGCACTTCGGGGGGCGGCGCAGATACGCAGTATTTT. Protein: CASTSGGGADTQYF.

Ten or more counts support this clonotype. CDR3: CASSPWEGRIYGYTF. The CDR3 nucleotides are TGTGCCAGCAGCCCTTGGGAGGGAAGGATCTATGGCTACACCTTC. V and J are TRBV12-3 or TRBV12-4 and TRBJ1-2; D is unclear. The CDR3 sequence is 15 residues long. Trimming left V 6 bases short and J 4 bases short, with 18 bases between.

This clonotype was counted a single time. Sequence at one end of the junction differs from germline and may be a read error. The chain uses TRBV7-7 and TRBJ2-2; D unresolved. This CDR3 is built from 17 residues. Per the germline V gene, CDR1 is SSHAT and CDR2 is FNYEAQ (reference sequence). The CDR3 protein is CASSLSRVAANTGELFF. In nucleotides, the CDR3 is TGTGCTAGCAGCTTATCACGTGTTGCGGCGAACACCGGGGAGCTGTTTTTT.

This clonotype has a count of ten or more. The V gene is TRBV9, the J gene TRBJ2-5, with 12 bases aligning to TRBD1. The germline V gene has CDR1 SGDLS and CDR2 YYNGEE. The CDR3 loop spans 15 amino acids. V gave up 7 bases and J gave up 5 bases; unmatched junction bases: 9. CDR3 nucleotide sequence: TGTGCCAGCGCCGCCGGGACAGGGGGCTCGGAGACCCAGTACTTC. It yields the protein CASAAGTGGSETQYF. Variable domain in full (rest from reference TRBV9 and TRBJ2-5): DSGVTQTPKHLITATGQRVTLRCSPRSGDLSVYWYQQSLDQGLQFLIQYYNGEERAKGNILERFSAQQFPDLHSELNLSSLELGDSALYFCASAAGTGGSETQYFGPGTRLLVL.

On this clonotype: A much more abundant neighbour one base away suggests this may be a read error. The rearrangement joins TRBV28 to TRBJ2-5; maybe TRBD2 (5 bases). CDR3 size: 14 residues. Germline V CDR1 and CDR2: MDHEN, SYDVKM. The CDR3 protein is CGSSLGSREETQYF. The CDR3 DNA reads as TGTGGCAGCAGTTTAGGGTCTAGGGAGGAGACCCAGTACTTC.

This clonotype was observed many times. The gene calls are TRBV5-1 and TRBJ2-7; 7 positions agree with TRBD2. Trimming took 0 bases from V and 2 from J; bases not matched to a gene: 5. CDR1 and CDR2 from the germline V gene are SGHRS and YFSETQ. The CDR3 totals 15 residues. CDR3 protein: CASSLVGGSTYEQYF. CDR3 coding DNA: TGCGCCAGCAGCTTGGTCGGGGGGTCGACCTACGAGCAGTACTTC. Full variable domain (missing parts from reference TRBV5-1 and TRBJ2-7): KAGVTQTPRYLIKTRGQQVTLSCSPISGHRSVSWYQQTPGQGLQFLFEYFSETQRNKGNFPGRFSGRQFSNSRSEMNVSTLELGDSALYLCASSLVGGSTYEQYFGPGTRLTVT.

This clonotype was observed at least ten times. The chain has TRBV12-3 or TRBV12-4 and TRBJ2-5; D is unclear. Deletions cut 6 bases from V and 5 bases from J, with 13 bases between. The CDR3 loop spans 13 amino acids. CDR3 bases: TGTGCCAGCAGGTTGACACTCGGGGAGACCCAGTACTTC. Protein sequence: CASRLTLGETQYF.

In its sample, this clonotype was seen many times. The rearrangement links TRBV6-2 or TRBV6-3 to TRBJ1-2; D not certain. Germline V gene sequence: CDR1 MNHEY, CDR2 SVGEGT. With 0 bases removed from V and 4 bases from J, the gap between germline ends came to 9 bases. This CDR3 contains 14 residues. CDR3 nucleotide sequence: TGTGCCAGCAGTTACTCGACCCTTCCCTATGGCTACACCTTC. It encodes CASSYSTLPYGYTF.

This clonotype was seen ten or more times. The rearrangement links TRBV6-5 to TRBJ2-7; D gene ambiguous. V lost 0 bases to trimming and J lost 1 base, with 10 bases between them. The CDR3 extends over 15 amino acids. The germline V gene has CDR1 MNHEY and CDR2 SVGAGI. The CDR3 spells CASSYSFLVSYEQYF. The DNA for the CDR3 is TGTGCCAGCAGTTACTCCTTCCTGGTGTCCTACGAGCAGTACTTC.

Of note for this clonotype: A much larger clone differs by one base, so this may be a read error. The chain employs TRBV27 and TRBJ2-3, with a tentative D call TRBD2 (6 bases). Germline lookup yields CDR1 MNHEY and CDR2 SMNVEV (reference sequence). The CDR3 totals 12 residues. The germline V and J ends were trimmed by 8 bases and 2 bases, with 8 bases remaining between them. The CDR3 loop is CASGRDTDTQYF. The CDR3 DNA reads TGTGCCAGCGGGCGGGACACAGATACGCAGTATTTT.